A selection of T cell receptor beta chains follows, all from one sample in a study of T cell changes during pregnancy in multiple sclerosis. Only in-frame clones appear in the TCRdb table, and some are missing; sequencing was by immunoSEQ multiplex PCR. This table holds approximately 51,000 clones, roughly 90% found once. The sequenced sample was CD4+ T cells from peripheral blood mononuclear cells, obtained after pregnancy. These receptor sequences come from a female donor with multiple sclerosis, enrolled in a pregnancy study. CDR3s leave out the opening cysteine and the closing phenylalanine or tryptophan. A row's size may be missing; if present it is once, few, many or a size class.

clone_size: NA; v_call: TRBV28; j_call: TRBJ2-1; cdr3_aa: ASSPLAVSYNEQF
clone_size: NA; v_call: TRBV5-4; j_call: TRBJ2-3; cdr3_aa: ASSSAQGVTDTQY
clone_size: NA; v_call: TRBV19; j_call: TRBJ1-5; cdr3_aa: ASSTRQGASNQPQH
clone_size: NA; v_call: TRBV25-1; j_call: TRBJ2-3; cdr3_aa: ASSQGTDTQY
clone_size: once; v_call: TRBV11-2; j_call: TRBJ2-1; cdr3_aa: ASSPGLAFNEQF
clone_size: NA; v_call: TRBV6-1; j_call: TRBJ1-5; cdr3_aa: ASSEFGRVNQPQH
clone_size: NA; v_call: TRBV7-2; j_call: TRBJ2-3; cdr3_aa: ASARASGSTDTQY
clone_size: NA; v_call: TRBV9; j_call: TRBJ2-7; cdr3_aa: ASSAQTGYEQY
clone_size: NA; v_call: TRBV5-1; j_call: TRBJ2-7; cdr3_aa: ASSLTSGNYEQY
clone_size: few; v_call: TRBV2; j_call: TRBJ1-1; cdr3_aa: ASRANIQEI
clone_size: NA; v_call: TRBV25-1; j_call: TRBJ1-2; cdr3_aa: ASSEVNGYT
clone_size: NA; v_call: TRBV18; j_call: TRBJ1-5; cdr3_aa: ASSPGTGSSNQPQH
clone_size: NA; v_call: TRBV6-1; j_call: TRBJ2-3; cdr3_aa: ASSEAGGRPWDTQY